What follows are 22 T cell receptor beta chains derived from one specimen sequenced in a study of shared clonotypes between healthy human individuals. The protocol was immunoSEQ multiplex PCR, while the TCRdb copy is restricted to in-frame clones and leaves out a portion. The sample gives about 490,000 clones, around 80% of which show up once; more than 10% is in the top ten. The sample was PBMCs. These receptors came from a woman in her thirties or forties in good health. Some clones in this sample may be carry-over from other donors' samples.

The rearrangement links TRBV29-1 to TRBJ1-2; possibly TRBD1 for D (6 bases). This CDR3 has 12 amino acids. Trimming removed 3 bases at V and 2 bases at J, with 7 bases between. In germline, CDR1 is SQVTM, CDR2 ANQGSEA. CDR3 loop: CSVDTGNYGYTF. In nucleotides, the CDR3 is TGCAGCGTTGATACAGGGAACTATGGCTACACCTTC.

Comments on this clone: Other nucleotide sequences from this sample produce the same CDR3. The chain has TRBV9 and TRBJ2-3; a weak D match, TRBD2 (5 bases). Trimming cost V 2 bases and J 1 base, with 8 bases left between them. Germline values: CDR1 SGDLS, CDR2 YYNGEE. The CDR3 extends over 14 amino acids. The CDR3 coding sequence is TGTGCCAGCAGCGTTCTAGCAGGCACAGATACGCAGTATTTT. This translates into CASSVLAGTDTQYF.

V is TRBV6-5 and J is TRBJ2-1, with D perhaps matching TRBD2 (8 bases). The germline V and J ends were trimmed by 7 bases and 8 bases, with 18 bases remaining between them. The CDR3 runs 14 residues. Germline V gene lookup returns CDR1 MNHEY and CDR2 SVGAGI. The DNA of the CDR3 is TGTGCCAGCACCTACCCGGGAGGGGGCCATGAGCAGTTCTTC. Protein sequence: CASTYPGGGHEQFF.

The chain joins TRBV2 to TRBJ2-3; 9 nucleotides align to TRBD2. J gave up 4 bases and V 5 bases, and 7 bases lay outside the gene matches. CDR3 length equals 15 residues. Germline CDR1 SNHLY, CDR2 FYNNEI. The CDR3, as DNA: TGTGCCAGCAGTAGGGCTAGCGGGACCGCAGATACGCAGTATTTT. Translated: CASSRASGTADTQYF.

The chain combines TRBV14 with TRBJ1-2; the D gene is possibly TRBD1 (6 bases). Per the germline V gene, CDR1 is SGHDN and CDR2 is FVKESK. This CDR3 spans 16 amino acids. V dropped 4 bases and J dropped 3 bases, with 18 bases sitting between them. The CDR3 coding sequence is TGTGCCAGCAGCCCTAGGACGGGGGGCAGTTACTATGGCTACACCTTC. Its translation is CASSPRTGGSYYGYTF.

J is TRBJ2-1 and V is TRBV5-6; no firm D call. CDR1 and CDR2 (germline): SGHDT, YYEEEE. The CDR3 covers 13 residues. Deletions cut 5 bases from V and 2 bases from J, with 8 bases between. The CDR3 sequence: CASSLIPYNEQFF. In nucleotides, the CDR3 is TGTGCCAGCAGTCTAATCCCCTACAATGAGCAGTTCTTC.

Many counts were recorded for this clone. The chain carries TRBV11-1 and TRBJ2-5; 10 bases line up with TRBD2. After removal of 2 bases from V and 5 bases from J, the junction contained 8 bases not matched to a gene. Per germline, CDR1 SGHAT and CDR2 FQDESV (reference sequence). The CDR3 extends over 16 amino acids. Here the CDR3 DNA reads TGTGCCAGCAGCTTAAGAACAGCGGGAGGGGTGGAGACCCAGTACTTC. This encodes CASSLRTAGGVETQYF. Combining the CDR3 with reference TRBV11-1 and TRBJ2-5 gives the whole variable domain EAEVAQSPRYKITEKSQAVAFWCDPISGHATLYWYRQILGQGPELLVQFQDESVVDDSQLPKDRFSAERLKGVDSTLKIQPAELGDSAMYLCASSLRTAGGVETQYFGPGTRLLVL.

The chain combines TRBV30 with TRBJ2-7; tentatively, D is TRBD2 (6 bases). The V gene's germline CDR1 is GTSNPN and CDR2 SVGIG (reference sequence). The CDR3 runs 14 residues. With 0 bases removed from V and 6 bases from J, the gap between germline ends came to 15 bases. Here the CDR3 reads CAWSVVGDFGEQYF. CDR3 DNA sequence: TGTGCCTGGAGTGTGGTGGGGGACTTCGGCGAGCAGTACTTC.

The V and J genes are TRBV5-1 and TRBJ2-2, with D possibly being TRBD1 or TRBD2 (6 bases each). The CDR3 has 16 amino acids. The germline gives CDR1 SGHRS, CDR2 YFSETQ. Trimming removed 4 bases at V and 3 bases at J, with 16 bases between. CDR3 bases: TGCGCCAGCAGCCCCGGGGGCACAACCCACACCGGGGAGCTGTTTTTT. This encodes CASSPGGTTHTGELFF.

This clone was found once. The chain uses TRBV11-2 and TRBJ1-4; D call uncertain. The germline CDR1 and CDR2 sequences are SGHAT and FQNNGV. The CDR3 runs to 14 residues. The germline V and J ends were trimmed by 2 bases and 8 bases, with 12 bases remaining between them. CDR3 in DNA: TGTGCCAGCAGCTTAAATTTGGTTGGCGAAAAACTGTTTTTT. It encodes CASSLNLVGEKLFF.

This chain joins TRBV12-2 and TRBJ2-2; TRBD2, as called in the table, went unchecked against the DNA. TRBV12-2 is a pseudogene. The CDR3 is made up of 16 amino acids. The CDR3 DNA follows: TGTGCAAGTCGCTTAATCGCGGTAGCGAACACCGGGGAGCTGTTTTTT. Translating it yields CASRLIAVANTGELFF.

This chain links TRBV2 with TRBJ2-7; TRBD2 aligns across 7 bases. Germline-derived CDR1 and CDR2 are SNHLY and FYNNEI. This CDR3 spans 14 amino acids. The trim removed 1 base at V and 6 bases at J, leaving 6 bases unmatched. For the CDR3, the DNA is TGTGCCAGCAGTGAAGATGGTGGGAGGGCCGAGCAGTACTTC. Its translation is CASSEDGGRAEQYF.

On this clone itself: A junction end diverges from the germline sequence, so it may reflect a read error. Other DNA variants within this sample encode the same CDR3. This chain joins TRBV27 and TRBJ2-7, with 8 bases lining up with TRBD1. The CDR3 sequence is 13 residues long. Germline CDR1 MNHEY, CDR2 SMNVEV (reference sequence). This chain's CDR3 is CASRDRVPYEQYF. The CDR3 DNA is TGTGCCAGCAGGGACAGGGTCCCCTACGAGCAGTACTTT.

The chain links TRBV14 to TRBJ2-7; 8 bases map to TRBD2. Germline-derived CDR1 and CDR2 are SGHDN and FVKESK. V lost 6 bases to trimming and J lost 0 bases; unmatched junction nucleotides: 4. The CDR3 is 14 residues long. The CDR3: CASRPSGSSYEQYF. The CDR3, as DNA: TGTGCCAGCAGACCGAGCGGGAGCTCCTACGAGCAGTACTTC.

This chain connects TRBV10-3 to TRBJ2-1; D remains unclear. The CDR3 spans 12 residues. The V end lost 4 bases, the J end lost 7 bases, and 8 bases lay between the germline ends. Germline CDR1 is ENHRY and CDR2 is SYGVKD. DNA of the CDR3: TGTGCCATCAGTGTCCTCAGTAATGAGCAGTTCTTC. This sequence encodes CAISVLSNEQFF.

The V call is TRBV11-1, the J call TRBJ2-1; 9 nucleotides agree with TRBD2. Per germline, CDR1 SGHAT and CDR2 FQDESV (reference sequence). V dropped 1 base and J dropped 7; count of bases not matched to a gene: 8. The CDR3 spans 16 residues. The CDR3 is CASSLVDGLAGNEQFF. In nucleotides, the CDR3 is TGTGCCAGCAGCTTAGTAGACGGGCTAGCGGGAAATGAGCAGTTCTTC. The complete variable domain, with remaining parts taken from reference TRBV11-1 and TRBJ2-1, reads EAEVAQSPRYKITEKSQAVAFWCDPISGHATLYWYRQILGQGPELLVQFQDESVVDDSQLPKDRFSAERLKGVDSTLKIQPAELGDSAMYLCASSLVDGLAGNEQFFGPGTRLTVL.

This chain connects TRBV10-3 to TRBJ2-2; 16 bases align to TRBD2. The CDR3 runs 18 residues. Trimming took 6 bases from V and 4 from J; bases not matched to a gene: 8. CDR1 and CDR2 (germline): ENHRY, SYGVKD. The CDR3 reads CAISPGLAGGPGTGELFF. CDR3 DNA: TGTGCCATCAGCCCGGGACTAGCGGGAGGGCCGGGCACCGGGGAGCTGTTTTTT.

This chain connects TRBV5-6 to TRBJ1-6; D is perhaps TRBD1 (5 bases). The CDR3 is 15 residues long. V lost 2 bases to trimming and J lost 5 bases, with 11 bases between them. Germline assignment: CDR1 SGHDT and CDR2 YYEEEE. CDR3 loop: CASSFQSGNNSPLHF. The CDR3 DNA reads as TGTGCCAGCAGCTTTCAATCAGGGAATAATTCACCCCTCCACTTT.

The gene calls are TRBV7-2 and TRBJ1-6, with no clear D. Trimming pared 5 bases from V and 7 bases from J, leaving 12 bases between. Per germline, CDR1 SGHTA and CDR2 FQGNSA. The CDR3 runs to 14 residues. The CDR3 region is CASSPDGSNSPLHF. CDR3 nucleotides: TGTGCCAGCAGCCCGGACGGATCAAATTCACCCCTCCACTTT.

This rearrangement joins TRBV4-3 to TRBJ2-5; no reliable D call. The DNA end lines up better with TRBJ2-7; the J call may be wrong. CDR3 size: 14 residues. CDR1 is LGHNA and CDR2 is YSLEER in the germline V gene. CDR3 sequence reads: CASSQEPHSYEQYF. Written as DNA, the CDR3 is TGCGCCAGCAGCCAAGAACCCCACTCCTACGAGCAGTACTTC.

This chain connects TRBV27 to TRBJ1-4, with 7 bases that match TRBD1. Germline loops: CDR1 MNHEY, CDR2 SMNVEV (reference sequence). J was trimmed by 5 bases and V by 5 bases; bases with no gene match: 11. This CDR3 contains 16 residues. The CDR3 bases are TGTGCCAGCAGTCCTTGGACAGGTGAAGCCAATGAAAAACTGTTTTTT. This gives the protein CASSPWTGEANEKLFF.

V is TRBV28 and J is TRBJ1-6; D is possibly TRBD1 (5 bases). The germline gives CDR1 MDHEN, CDR2 SYDVKM. This CDR3 is 14 amino acids long. Between the trimmed V and J ends, which lost 7 bases and 7 bases, there was a span of 14 bases. CDR3 bases: TGTGCCAGCACTCCGGGACTCGGAAATTCACCCCTCCACTTT. Its translation is CASTPGLGNSPLHF.